What follows are 9 T cell receptor beta chains derived from one specimen sequenced in a study of blood T cell repertoires in COVID-19. Method: immunoSEQ multiplex PCR; TCRdb's copy keeps in-frame clones and lacks some. The table shows about 75,000 clones, with roughly 87% occurring only once. Sequences were obtained from peripheral blood. Source of these receptors: a woman aged 45 to 65 with acute or convalescent COVID-19.

The chain recombines TRBV10-3 with TRBJ1-6, with D hard to call. Germline values: CDR1 ENHRY, CDR2 SYGVKD. The CDR3 extends over 13 amino acids. V gave up 10 bases and J gave up 9 bases, with 16 bases separating them. In DNA, the CDR3 is TGTGCCACCGCCGTCGGGTCTAGTTCACCCCTCCACTTT. Translating it yields CATAVGSSSPLHF.

The rearrangement links TRBV18 to TRBJ2-7, with D unresolved. Between the trimmed V and J ends, which lost 3 bases and 3 bases, there was a span of 9 bases. The CDR3 runs 13 residues. Germline values: CDR1 KGHSH, CDR2 LQKENI. The CDR3 DNA is TGTGCCAGCTCACCTGCCAGTCTCTACGAGCAGTACTTC. Protein product: CASSPASLYEQYF.

The gene calls are TRBV11-3 and TRBJ2-7, with D possibly being TRBD2 (6 bases). Trimming took off 5 bases at V and 6 bases at J, with 17 bases between the two ends. Germline CDR1 SGHNT, CDR2 YENEEA. The CDR3 sequence is 14 residues long. The CDR3 loop is CASSETSFTGEQYF. The CDR3, as DNA: TGTGCCAGCAGCGAGACTAGTTTCACGGGCGAGCAGTACTTC. The full variable domain, in which reference TRBV11-3 and TRBJ2-7 provide the parts outside the CDR3, is EAGVVQSPRYKIIEKKQPVAFWCNPISGHNTLYWYLQNLGQGPELLIRYENEEAVDDSQLPKDRFSAERLKGVDSTLKIQPAELGDSAVYLCASSETSFTGEQYFGPGTRLTVT.

The rearrangement links TRBV9 to TRBJ2-3; D not certain. The germline V gene has CDR1 SGDLS and CDR2 YYNGEE. This CDR3 contains 12 residues. V lost 4 bases and J 5 bases, leaving 8 bases between the germline ends. CDR3 DNA: TGTGCCAGCAGCACTAACAAAGATACGCAGTATTTT. It translates to CASSTNKDTQYF.

This clone has more than one count but fewer than ten. This rearrangement joins TRBV10-3 to TRBJ1-6; TRBD1 might be the D (6 bases). The V and J ends lost 6 bases and 3 bases respectively, with 15 bases between them. In germline, CDR1 is ENHRY, CDR2 SYGVKD. The CDR3 covers 16 residues. CDR3 sequence (DNA): TGTGCCATCAGGGACCCCTCGACAGGCTATAATTCACCCCTCCACTTT. As protein: CAIRDPSTGYNSPLHF.

The gene calls are TRBV2 and TRBJ1-1, with D uncertain. Germline assignment: CDR1 SNHLY and CDR2 FYNNEI. The length of the CDR3 is 12 residues. V was shortened by 2 bases and J by 5 bases, with 6 bases between the two germline ends. CDR3 coding DNA: TGTGCCAGCAGTGAAATCCGGACTGAAGCTTTCTTT. Encoded protein: CASSEIRTEAFF.

The rearrangement uses TRBV10-3 and TRBJ1-5; TRBD1 agrees at 7 bases. CDR3 length: 14 residues. Germline CDR1 reads ENHRY; CDR2 reads SYGVKD. V gave up 5 bases and J gave up 6 bases; unmatched junction bases: 7. The CDR3 DNA reads as TGTGCCATCAGTCACACAGGGGCTGGTCAGCCCCAGCATTTT. Protein: CAISHTGAGQPQHF.

The rearrangement links TRBV6-2 or TRBV6-3 to TRBJ1-1; D is unclear. CDR1 MNHEY and CDR2 SVGEGT come from the germline V gene. V gave up 0 bases and J gave up 4 bases, with 21 bases separating them. This CDR3 has 18 residues. The CDR3 nucleotides read TGTGCCAGCAGTTACTCGATGACACGCATAATCCGCTCCACTGAAGCTTTCTTT. This codes for CASSYSMTRIIRSTEAFF.

V is TRBV5-1 and J is TRBJ2-1, with TRBD1 matching 9 bases. The CDR3 has 19 amino acids. After removal of 7 bases from V and 5 bases from J, the junction contained 22 bases not matched to a gene. Looked up from germline, CDR1 is SGHRS and CDR2 is YFSETQ. In DNA form, the CDR3 reads TGCGCCAGCCACAACCCCCGGGACAGGGCCGCGGTGGGGAACAATGAGCAGTTCTTC. Encoded protein: CASHNPRDRAAVGNNEQFF.